This T cell receptor (beta chain) appears in the sequencing data of a study of CD8 T cells in Susac syndrome. Study-wide points: As the study acknowledged, the number of individuals in its TCR sequencing and HLA analysis was relatively small.

Random hexamers primed reverse transcription of roughly 0.5 to 1 ug RNA. Across 54 Vbeta and 13 Jbeta, TCR beta CDR3 was amplified with immunoSEQ multiplex PCR. MiXCR, run by TCRdb on the immunoSEQ multiplex PCR reads, gives a single entry per CDR3 protein. The data hold some 130,000 distinct CDR3 sequences, with approximately 79% observed a single time. Regarding this clonotype: Its antigen is unidentified.

The CDR3 runs 17 residues. Germline loops: CDR1 LGHDT, CDR2 YNNKEL (reference sequence). The V end lost 6 bases, the J end lost 1 base, and 20 bases lay between the germline ends. The authors carried out high-throughput sequencing of TCR beta. They applied it to CD8+ and CD4+ T cells obtained from blood. Purification of the CD8+ and CD4+ T cells relied on negative isolation, and TEMRA cells underwent FACS enrichment. The clonotype was recovered from a human donor with multiple sclerosis. Sequencing input: CD8+ T cells from PBMCs. This rearrangement joins TRBV3-1 to TRBJ2-3, with D perhaps TRBD1 (5 bases). The DNA of the CDR3 is TGTGCCAGCAGACCCGACAGAGCCGACTCCCGCACAGATACGCAGTATTTT. This codes for CASRPDRADSRTDTQYF.